Presented here are 6 T cell receptor beta chains from one specimen sequenced in a study of Graves' ophthalmopathy and Graves' hyperthyroidism. Beta-chain TCR CDR3 regions were amplified from RNA transcripts. HTBI primers were used in a first-round RT-PCR, which preceded a second-round multiplex PCR. TCRdb called the multiplex PCR reads again in MiXCR, with one record for every CDR3 protein. The table shows hundreds of thousands of distinct CDR3 sequences, with 14% occurring only once. The specimen sequenced was blood. Receptors originate from a woman aged 25 to 39 with Graves' ophthalmopathy.

This clonotype was found many times. The chain is built from TRBV28 and TRBJ1-1; D is unresolved. CDR1 and CDR2 from the germline V gene are MDHEN and SYDVKM. The germline V and J ends were trimmed by 2 bases and 4 bases, with 8 bases remaining between them. The CDR3 totals 13 residues. The CDR3 sequence is CASSLELVTEAFF. CDR3 in DNA: TGTGCCAGCAGTTTAGAACTGGTCACTGAAGCTTTCTTT.

This clonotype occurred many times. The chain has TRBV11-2 and TRBJ2-7; perhaps TRBD1 as D (5 bases). The CDR3 loop spans 13 amino acids. From germline, CDR1 is SGHAT and CDR2 FQNNGV. V was shortened by 0 bases and J by 9 bases, with 12 bases between the two germline ends. Here the CDR3 DNA reads TGTGCCAGCAGCTTAGACCAGGGTTTAGGGCAGTACTTC. It translates to CASSLDQGLGQYF. The full variable domain, completed using reference TRBV11-2 and TRBJ2-7, is EAGVAQSPRYKIIEKRQSVAFWCNPISGHATLYWYQQILGQGPKLLIQFQNNGVVDDSQLPKDRFSAERLKGVDSTLKIQPAKLEDSAVYLCASSLDQGLGQYFGPGTRLTVT.

This clonotype came up many times. The chain employs TRBV12-3 or TRBV12-4 and TRBJ2-7; D could derive from TRBD1 or TRBD2 (5 bases each). Trimming cost V 4 bases and J 0 bases, with 13 bases left between them. This CDR3 has 15 amino acids. The CDR3, as DNA: TGTGCCAGCAGTTATGGGACGGCCCTCTCCTACGAGCAGTACTTC. Translated, it gives CASSYGTALSYEQYF.

The sample holds many counts of this clonotype. The CDR3 protein is CASMRGGGIYYSNQPQHF. CDR3 in DNA: TGTGCCAGCATGCGGGGAGGGGGCATCTACTATAGCAATCAGCCCCAGCATTTT. The chain employs TRBV28 and TRBJ1-5; TRBD1 matches 7 bases. V gave up 7 bases and J gave up 0 bases; unmatched junction bases: 15. CDR3 length equals 18 residues. CDR1 is MDHEN, CDR2 SYDVKM, per germline.

This clonotype was seen many times. V usage is TRBV12-3 or TRBV12-4 and J usage is TRBJ1-2; no reliable D call. This CDR3 contains 13 residues. V lost 5 bases, J lost 5 bases, and 12 bases lay in between. CDR3 protein: CASSPGKEYGYTF. In DNA form, the CDR3 reads TGTGCCAGCAGTCCTGGTAAGGAGTATGGCTACACCTTC.

The gene calls are TRBV19 and TRBJ1-1; 7 nucleotides agree with TRBD1. Looked up from germline, CDR1 is LNHDA and CDR2 is SQIVND (reference sequence). Trimming removed 7 bases from V and 1 base from J; junction bases left unmatched: 6. The length of the CDR3 is 14 residues. In DNA form, the CDR3 reads TGTGCCAGTAAAAGAGGGGGCGGGAACACTGAAGCTTTCTTT. This encodes CASKRGGGNTEAFF.